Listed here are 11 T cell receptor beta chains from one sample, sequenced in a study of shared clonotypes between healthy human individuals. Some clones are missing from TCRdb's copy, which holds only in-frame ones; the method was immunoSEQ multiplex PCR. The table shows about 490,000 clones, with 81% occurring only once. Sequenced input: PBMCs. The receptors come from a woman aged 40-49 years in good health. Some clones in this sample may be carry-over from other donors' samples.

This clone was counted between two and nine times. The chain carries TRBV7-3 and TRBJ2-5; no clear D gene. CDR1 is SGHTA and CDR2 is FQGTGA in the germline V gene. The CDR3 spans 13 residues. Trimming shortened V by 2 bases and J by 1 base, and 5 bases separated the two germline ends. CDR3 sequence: CASSLWGQETQYF. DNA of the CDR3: TGTGCCAGCAGCTTATGGGGCCAAGAGACCCAGTACTTC.

The chain's CDR3 is CASSLDPAGLTDTQYF. CDR3 in DNA: TGCGCCAGCAGCTTGGATCCAGCGGGCCTCACAGATACGCAGTATTTT. This sequence joins TRBV5-1 and TRBJ2-3, with a weak D call TRBD2 (6 bases). Germline-derived CDR1 and CDR2 are SGHRS and YFSETQ. The CDR3 length is 16 residues. Trimming cost V 0 bases and J 2 bases, with 13 bases left between them. Combining the CDR3 with reference TRBV5-1 and TRBJ2-3 gives the whole variable domain KAGVTQTPRYLIKTRGQQVTLSCSPISGHRSVSWYQQTPGQGLQFLFEYFSETQRNKGNFPGRFSGRQFSNSRSEMNVSTLELGDSALYLCASSLDPAGLTDTQYFGPGTRLTVL.

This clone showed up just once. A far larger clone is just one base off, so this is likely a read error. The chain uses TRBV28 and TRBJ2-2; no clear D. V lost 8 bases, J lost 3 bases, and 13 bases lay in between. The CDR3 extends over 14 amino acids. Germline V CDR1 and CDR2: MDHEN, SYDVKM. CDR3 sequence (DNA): TGTGCCAGCCACCCCCGAGGCCACACCGGGGAGCTGTTTTTT. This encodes CASHPRGHTGELFF. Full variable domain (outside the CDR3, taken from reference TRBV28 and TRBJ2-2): DVKVTQSSRYLVKRTGEKVFLECVQDMDHENMFWYRQDPGLGLRLIYFSYDVKMKEKGDIPEGYSVSREKKERFSLILESASTNQTSMYLCASHPRGHTGELFFGEGSRLTVL.

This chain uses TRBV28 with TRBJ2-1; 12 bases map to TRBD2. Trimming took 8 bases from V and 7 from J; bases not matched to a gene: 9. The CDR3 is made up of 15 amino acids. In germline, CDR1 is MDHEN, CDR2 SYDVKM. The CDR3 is CASESGLAGRNEQFF. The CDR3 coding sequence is TGTGCCAGCGAAAGTGGACTAGCGGGACGAAATGAGCAGTTCTTC. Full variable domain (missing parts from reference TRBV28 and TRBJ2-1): DVKVTQSSRYLVKRTGEKVFLECVQDMDHENMFWYRQDPGLGLRLIYFSYDVKMKEKGDIPEGYSVSREKKERFSLILESASTNQTSMYLCASESGLAGRNEQFFGPGTRLTVL.

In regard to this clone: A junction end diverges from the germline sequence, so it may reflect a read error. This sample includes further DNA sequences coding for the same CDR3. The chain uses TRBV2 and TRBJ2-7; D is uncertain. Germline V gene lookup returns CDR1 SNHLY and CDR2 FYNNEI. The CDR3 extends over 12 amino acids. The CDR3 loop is CASSELPYEQYF. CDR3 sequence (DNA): TGTGCCAGCAGTGAGTTACCCTACGAGCAGTACTTT.

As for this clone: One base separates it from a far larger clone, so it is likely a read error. The CDR3 sequence: CATSGTGTTDTQYF. The CDR3, as DNA: TGTGCCACCAGCGGGACAGGGACAACAGATACGCAGTATTTT. The chain joins TRBV10-3 to TRBJ2-3, with TRBD1 matching over 9 bases. Germline trimming cut 10 bases from V and 3 bases from J; bases unmatched to any gene: 8. The V gene's germline CDR1 is ENHRY and CDR2 SYGVKD. The CDR3 runs 14 residues.

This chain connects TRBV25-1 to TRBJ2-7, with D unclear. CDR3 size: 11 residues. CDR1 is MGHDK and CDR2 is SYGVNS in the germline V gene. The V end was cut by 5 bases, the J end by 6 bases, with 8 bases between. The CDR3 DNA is TGTGCCAGCAGTCTACTTCGCGAGCAGTACTTC. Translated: CASSLLREQYF.

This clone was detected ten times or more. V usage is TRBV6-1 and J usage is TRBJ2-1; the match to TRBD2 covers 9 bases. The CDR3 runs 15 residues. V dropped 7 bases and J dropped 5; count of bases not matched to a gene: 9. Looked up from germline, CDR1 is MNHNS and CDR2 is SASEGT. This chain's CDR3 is CASTWGLAPDNEQFF. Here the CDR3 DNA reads TGTGCCAGCACCTGGGGACTAGCACCTGACAATGAGCAGTTCTTC.

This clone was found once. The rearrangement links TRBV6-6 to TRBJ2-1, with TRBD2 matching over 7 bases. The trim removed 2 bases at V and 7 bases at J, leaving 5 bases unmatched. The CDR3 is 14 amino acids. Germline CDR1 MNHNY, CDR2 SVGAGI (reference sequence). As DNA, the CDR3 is TGTGCCAGCAGTTACGAAGTTAGCGGGAATGAGCAGTTCTTC. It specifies CASSYEVSGNEQFF.

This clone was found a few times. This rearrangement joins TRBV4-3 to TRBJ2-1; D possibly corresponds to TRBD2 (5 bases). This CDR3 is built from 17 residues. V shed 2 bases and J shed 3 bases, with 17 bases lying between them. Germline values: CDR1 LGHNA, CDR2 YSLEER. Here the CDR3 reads CASSQSLLGEVYNEQFF. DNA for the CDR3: TGCGCCAGCAGCCAATCATTACTAGGAGAGGTCTACAATGAGCAGTTCTTC.

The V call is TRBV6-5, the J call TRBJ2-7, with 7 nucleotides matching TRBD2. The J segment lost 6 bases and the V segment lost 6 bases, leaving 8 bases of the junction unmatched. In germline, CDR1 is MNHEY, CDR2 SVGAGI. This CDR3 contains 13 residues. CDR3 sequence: CASRSPSGGEQYF. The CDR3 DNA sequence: TGTGCCAGCAGGAGCCCTAGCGGAGGCGAGCAGTACTTC.